This TCR beta chain comes out of a study of blood T cell repertoires in COVID-19. Study details: Italy, Spain and the United States were the sources of the convalescent and acute COVID-19 samples.

Trimming pared 2 bases from V and 4 bases from J, leaving 19 bases between. Germline V gene lookup returns CDR1 SGHNT and CDR2 YYREEE (reference sequence). The CDR3 length is 17 residues. This clone showed up just once. Participants spanned ages about 18 to 100 years and resided in over 20 US areas. Clinical history as reported by participants underpinned cohort assignment. Produced via immunoSEQ multiplex PCR; TCRdb's table is partial and in-frame only. The sample contains 350,000 to 500,000 clones, more than 70% of which appear only once. The clonotype originates from a woman aged 18-30 years who had been exposed to COVID-19. The rearrangement uses TRBV5-4 and TRBJ1-5; possible D gene TRBD1, 6 bases. Material for sequencing was PBMCs or T cells enriched from blood (not recorded which). CDR3 in amino acids: CASSFGGGGGWNQPQHF. The DNA for the CDR3 is TGTGCCAGCAGCTTTGGGGGAGGGGGAGGTTGGAATCAGCCCCAGCATTTT.